Each of the 21 T cell receptor beta chains below was sequenced from the same sample in a study of beta chain features in type 1 diabetes (dated by TCRdb to 2016 to 2019). The library relied on the immunoSEQ multiplex PCR assay. The High Capacity cDNA Reverse Transcription Kit was used to reverse transcribe all of the isolated RNA, meaning that expressed TCRB transcripts were what got sequenced. TCRdb took this table from immuneACCESS and kept in-frame rearrangements with V and J called. Such tables lack part of the clones; where checked against another copy, unresolved V genes explain under half of the gap, and the rest is unexplained. This sample comprises roughly 150,000 clones, approximately 10% of them detected only once. Of the sample, approximately 0.7% is held by the ten largest clones. Results and caveats for the whole study, not just this receptor: In all four CD4+ subsets, TCRB CDR3 length was moderately but significantly shorter in type 1 diabetes patients.

No antigen has been identified for these receptors. Sample: central memory CD4+ T cells from blood. The receptors derive from a woman aged 30 to 39 with type 1 diabetes.

This clone was counted only a few times. A junction end diverges from the germline sequence, so it may reflect a read error. The chain combines TRBV7-7 with TRBJ2-5, with 8 bases that match TRBD2. CDR3 length: 14 amino acids. Per the germline V gene, CDR1 is SSHAT and CDR2 is FNYEAQ (reference sequence). CDR3 DNA: TGTGCTAGCAGCTTAGGAACTAGCGGAGAGACCCAGTACTTC. Protein product: CASSLGTSGETQYF.

The rearrangement links TRBV6-5 to TRBJ2-5, with 7 bases lining up with TRBD1. The CDR3 extends over 12 amino acids. V dropped 10 bases and J dropped 5; count of bases not matched to a gene: 7. Per the germline V gene, CDR1 is MNHEY and CDR2 is SVGAGI. CDR3 loop: CATSLQGETQYF. DNA of the CDR3: TGTGCCACCTCCCTACAGGGGGAGACCCAGTACTTC.

The CDR3 sequence: CASSQTTSGRANEQFF. Here the CDR3 DNA reads TGTGCCAGCAGCCAGACGACTAGCGGGAGGGCAAATGAGCAGTTCTTC. The gene calls are TRBV7-3 and TRBJ2-1; 14 bases fit TRBD2. Trimming at V came to 5 bases and at J to 7 bases, leaving 7 bases not matched to a gene. From germline, CDR1 is SGHTA and CDR2 FQGTGA. The CDR3 has 16 amino acids.

V usage is TRBV30 and J usage is TRBJ1-4, with unresolved D. CDR1 GTSNPN and CDR2 SVGIG come from the germline V gene (reference sequence). Trimming stripped 0 bases from V and 5 bases from J, with 7 bases between. This CDR3 region has 13 residues. The CDR3, as DNA: TGTGCCTGGAGTGTACTGGAGAATGAAAAACTGTTTTTT. It codes for CAWSVLENEKLFF.

The V gene is TRBV28, the J gene TRBJ1-2; D is unresolved. Germline loops: CDR1 MDHEN, CDR2 SYDVKM. The length of the CDR3 is 12 residues. V was shortened by 5 bases and J by 3 bases, with 7 bases between the two germline ends. DNA of the CDR3: TGTGCCAGCAGTCCCCCGTACTATGGCTACACCTTC. It codes for CASSPPYYGYTF.

This clone was seen more than once but under ten times. The rearrangement links TRBV29-1 to TRBJ2-6; D gene uncertain. Germline V gene lookup returns CDR1 SQVTM and CDR2 ANQGSEA. V was shortened by 2 bases and J by 2 bases, with 4 bases between the two germline ends. The CDR3 spans 13 residues. The CDR3 loop reads CSVETAGANVLTF. DNA of the CDR3: TGCAGCGTTGAAACAGCTGGGGCCAACGTCCTGACTTTC. The entire variable domain, with the rest obtained from reference TRBV29-1 and TRBJ2-6, is as follows: SAVISQKPSRDICQRGTSLTIQCQVDSQVTMMFWYRQQPGQSLTLIATANQGSEATYESGFVIDKFPISRPNLTFSTLTVSNMSPEDSSIYLCSVETAGANVLTFGAGSRLTVL.

This clone has more than one count but fewer than ten. The chain combines TRBV18 with TRBJ2-2; D unclear. V was clipped by 5 bases and J by 5 bases, with 6 bases between them. CDR1 and CDR2 (germline): KGHSH, LQKENI. The CDR3 runs 12 residues. CDR3 nucleotide sequence: TGTGCCAGCTCAGCCGGGACCGGGGAGCTGTTTTTT. This encodes CASSAGTGELFF. Based on the CDR3 plus reference TRBV18 and TRBJ2-2, the full variable domain is NAGVMQNPRHLVRRRGQEARLRCSPMKGHSHVYWYRQLPEEGLKFMVYLQKENIIDESGMPKERFSAEFPKEGPSILRIQQVVRGDSAAYFCASSAGTGELFFGEGSRLTVL.

The rearrangement uses TRBV19 and TRBJ1-2, with D perhaps matching TRBD1 (5 bases). V dropped 7 bases and J dropped 3 bases, with 9 bases sitting between them. Germline V gene data show CDR1 as LNHDA and CDR2 as SQIVND (reference sequence). This CDR3 spans 12 amino acids. The CDR3 protein is CASTGRDYGYTF. CDR3 DNA: TGTGCCAGTACGGGCAGGGACTATGGCTACACCTTC.

This clone has more than one count but fewer than ten. The rearrangement links TRBV19 to TRBJ1-4; D is possibly TRBD1 (5 bases). The CDR3 totals 13 residues. Trimming removed 7 bases from V and 8 bases from J, with 14 bases in between. From germline, CDR1 is LNHDA and CDR2 SQIVND (reference sequence). The CDR3 bases are TGTGCCAGTAATCTGGACGGGGGAGAAAAACTGTTTTTT. Translated, it gives CASNLDGGEKLFF.

This rearrangement joins TRBV4-1 to TRBJ2-7; possible D gene TRBD1, 6 bases. Germline V gene data show CDR1 as MGHRA and CDR2 as YSYEKL. Deletions cut 0 bases from V and 1 base from J, with 16 bases between. There are 17 residues in the CDR3. The chain's CDR3 is CASSQDRWAGVSYEQYF. Written as DNA, the CDR3 is TGCGCCAGCAGCCAAGATAGGTGGGCAGGGGTGTCCTACGAGCAGTACTTC.

The chain uses TRBV5-1 and TRBJ2-7, with D perhaps TRBD1 (5 bases). The V gene's germline CDR1 is SGHRS and CDR2 YFSETQ. V was pared by 1 base and J by 5 bases, with 13 bases between. CDR3 length equals 14 residues. CDR3 in amino acids: CASSLRGQEDEQYF. CDR3 in DNA: TGCGCCAGCAGCTTGAGGGGCCAAGAGGACGAGCAGTACTTC. Complete variable domain (other parts from reference TRBV5-1 and TRBJ2-7): KAGVTQTPRYLIKTRGQQVTLSCSPISGHRSVSWYQQTPGQGLQFLFEYFSETQRNKGNFPGRFSGRQFSNSRSEMNVSTLELGDSALYLCASSLRGQEDEQYFGPGTRLTVT.

This clone was counted a few times. The chain carries TRBV11-2 and TRBJ2-5; D ambiguous. V shed 5 bases and J shed 4 bases, with 11 bases lying between them. The CDR3 is 13 amino acids. Germline loops: CDR1 SGHAT, CDR2 FQNNGV. The CDR3 region is CASSREIRETQYF. The CDR3 bases are TGTGCCAGCAGCAGAGAGATTCGAGAGACCCAGTACTTC.

This clone occurred a few times. The chain couples TRBV18 to TRBJ2-5; TRBD1 aligns across 7 bases. The CDR3 is made up of 14 amino acids. In germline, CDR1 is KGHSH, CDR2 LQKENI. V was pared by 3 bases and J by 5 bases, with 6 bases of the junction left unmatched. The CDR3 DNA reads as TGTGCCAGCTCACCGACAGGGACCCTGGAGACCCAGTACTTC. Its protein is CASSPTGTLETQYF.

This clone was detected only a few times. The chain uses TRBV19 and TRBJ2-6, with a tentative D call TRBD1 (6 bases). Germline CDR1 LNHDA, CDR2 SQIVND (reference sequence). Trimming stripped 3 bases from V and 12 bases from J, with 9 bases between. This CDR3 contains 12 residues. The CDR3 bases are TGTGCCAGTAGTATTCCGACAGGCGTCCTGACTTTC. This sequence encodes CASSIPTGVLTF.

The chain joins TRBV11-2 to TRBJ2-7; D uncertain. The CDR3 spans 14 residues. From germline, CDR1 is SGHAT and CDR2 FQNNGV. V gave up 2 bases and J gave up 5 bases, with 13 bases separating them. CDR3 nucleotides: TGTGCCAGCAGCTTACGGCAGGTCCCGAACGAGCAGTACTTC. Translation gives CASSLRQVPNEQYF.

V and J are TRBV15 and TRBJ1-4; D possibly corresponds to TRBD1 (5 bases). With 0 bases removed from V and 6 bases from J, the gap between germline ends came to 11 bases. The CDR3 covers 15 residues. CDR1 LNHNV and CDR2 YYDKDF come from the germline V gene (reference sequence). The CDR3 DNA is TGTGCCACCAGCAGAGAGAAGGGGCGCCATGAAAAACTGTTTTTT. This codes for CATSREKGRHEKLFF.

This clone was seen more than once but under ten times. The chain uses TRBV30 and TRBJ2-1, with D maybe TRBD2 (6 bases). Trimming took off 0 bases at V and 9 bases at J, with 18 bases between the two ends. The V gene's germline CDR1 is GTSNPN and CDR2 SVGIG (reference sequence). This CDR3 is 15 amino acids long. CDR3 sequence reads: CAWSVQLAGGSEQFF. The CDR3 DNA sequence: TGTGCCTGGAGTGTACAACTAGCCGGTGGCTCTGAGCAGTTCTTC. The complete variable domain, with remaining parts taken from reference TRBV30 and TRBJ2-1, reads SQTIHQWPATLVQPVGSPLSLECTVEGTSNPNLYWYRQAAGRGLQLLFYSVGIGQISSEVPQNLSASRPQDRQFILSSKKLLLSDSGFYLCAWSVQLAGGSEQFFGPGTRLTVL.

This sequence joins TRBV19 and TRBJ1-2; 7 positions agree with TRBD1. The V and J ends lost 2 bases and 8 bases, in that order; junction bases with no gene match: 8. Germline CDR1 LNHDA, CDR2 SQIVND (reference sequence). The length of the CDR3 is 14 residues. CDR3 in DNA: TGTGCCAGTAGTATACTCAACAGGGGAGGAGGCTACACCTTC. This gives the protein CASSILNRGGGYTF.

This clone was recorded a few times. The V call is TRBV28, the J call TRBJ1-4, with 8 bases fitting TRBD1. The germline CDR1 and CDR2 sequences are MDHEN and SYDVKM. V gave up 5 bases and J gave up 5 bases; unmatched junction bases: 4. The CDR3 is 14 residues long. CDR3 sequence reads: CASSAGTGNEKLFF. The CDR3 DNA reads as TGTGCCAGCAGTGCCGGGACAGGAAATGAAAAACTGTTTTTT.

CDR3 in amino acids: CAWSAPGLDGYTF. DNA for the CDR3: TGTGCCTGGAGTGCGCCCGGACTTGATGGCTACACCTTC. The chain couples TRBV30 to TRBJ1-2, with D hard to call. CDR1 GTSNPN and CDR2 SVGIG come from the germline V gene (reference sequence). The length of the CDR3 is 13 residues. The V and J ends lost 1 base and 6 bases respectively, with 12 bases between them.

The rearrangement uses TRBV28 and TRBJ2-5; TRBD2 aligns across 8 bases. V was pared by 0 bases and J by 3 bases, with 6 bases of the junction left unmatched. This CDR3 is 16 amino acids long. Germline V gene sequence: CDR1 MDHEN, CDR2 SYDVKM. The CDR3 spells CASSLWGAGGEETQYF. CDR3 nucleotide sequence: TGTGCCAGCAGTTTATGGGGTGCGGGAGGAGAAGAGACCCAGTACTTC.